Sequencing of this T cell receptor (beta chain) was carried out in a study of vaccination and CD4 T cells after COVID-19. Noted treatment: roughly 11-day PBMC culture with coronavirus spike peptide pools or control peptides (ViraFEST assay). At days 3 and 7, half the medium was exchanged for fresh IL-2 medium. The study's findings and limits: Spike mono-reactivity was the property of 304 of 307 vaccine-specific clones in convalescent patients.

As concerns this clonotype: Antigen specificity is unknown.

Cultured CD4+ T cell DNA was sequenced using the Oncomine TCR Beta short-read assay. TCRdb re-called the PCR reads with MiXCR, one entry per CDR3 protein. The repertoire includes about 20,000 distinct CDR3 sequences, 66% of them detected once, and about 4% sits in the top ten. The CDR3 length is 12 residues. With 4 bases removed from V and 5 bases from J, the gap between germline ends came to 7 bases. Per the germline V gene, CDR1 is SEHNR and CDR2 is FQNEAQ (reference sequence). The source is a human donor who had recovered from COVID-19. The sequenced material came from CD4+ T cells from blood, cultured in vitro. The chain uses TRBV7-9 and TRBJ2-3; D call uncertain. The chain's CDR3 is CASSSEGDTQYF. Here the CDR3 DNA reads TGTGCCAGCAGCTCCGAAGGAGATACGCAGTATTTT.